Presented here are 26 T cell receptor beta chains from one specimen sequenced in a study of beta chain features in type 1 diabetes. Their antigens remain unidentified. The authors reverse transcribed all of the isolated RNA, so sequencing captured expressed TCRB transcripts. The table came from immunoSEQ multiplex PCR; TCRdb's copy has only in-frame clones and leaves some out. Here the sample spans roughly 730,000 clones, roughly 13% being singletons. Study-wide points: Type 1 diabetes patients showed a moderate but significant shortening of TCRB CDR3s in all four CD4+ subsets.

What was sequenced was naive CD4+ T cells from blood. The source is a young man with type 1 diabetes.

J is TRBJ1-5 and V is TRBV6-1, with D unresolved. CDR1 and CDR2 (germline): MNHNS, SASEGT. The CDR3 is made up of 15 amino acids. With 2 bases removed from V and 3 bases from J, the gap between germline ends came to 11 bases. CDR3 sequence reads: CASSEIGRFNQPQHF. DNA of the CDR3: TGTGCCAGCAGTGAAATCGGGCGGTTCAATCAGCCCCAGCATTTT.

This clone was picked up a small number of times. This rearrangement joins TRBV20-1 to TRBJ2-5, with D perhaps matching TRBD2 (5 bases). Per germline, CDR1 DFQATT and CDR2 SNEGSKA (reference sequence). V lost 2 bases and J 9 bases, leaving 10 bases between the germline ends. This CDR3 contains 11 residues. CDR3 bases: TGCAGTGCTAGATCGGGGTTGGCCCAGTACTTC. It is translated as CSARSGLAQYF.

This rearrangement joins TRBV6-5 to TRBJ2-1, with 10 positions matching TRBD2. The CDR3 runs to 16 residues. V was pared by 1 base and J by 8 bases, with 8 bases of the junction left unmatched. CDR1 is MNHEY and CDR2 is SVGAGI in the germline V gene. CDR3 DNA sequence: TGTGCCAGCAGTTACTGGAGCGGGGGGGCCGTGGATGAGCAGTTCTTC. Translation: CASSYWSGGAVDEQFF.

This clone was seen a few times. The J gene is TRBJ2-5, the V gene TRBV14, with D unclear. CDR1 and CDR2 from the germline V gene are SGHDN and FVKESK. V was trimmed by 1 base and J by 5 bases, leaving 14 bases between them. The length of the CDR3 is 15 residues. In DNA form, the CDR3 reads TGTGCCAGCAGCCAAGCCCGGGCCAGTAAGGAGACCCAGTACTTC. Translated: CASSQARASKETQYF.

This chain joins TRBV25-1 and TRBJ1-1, with 7 bases fitting TRBD1. Trimming took 4 bases from V and 4 from J; bases not matched to a gene: 3. There are 13 residues in the CDR3. From germline, CDR1 is MGHDK and CDR2 SYGVNS. CDR3: CASSARGATEAFF. In nucleotides, the CDR3 is TGTGCCAGCAGTGCCAGGGGGGCCACTGAAGCTTTCTTT.

The chain has TRBV30 and TRBJ1-1, with D tentatively TRBD1 (5 bases). CDR1 GTSNPN and CDR2 SVGIG come from the germline V gene (reference sequence). V was cut by 7 bases and J by 1 base, with 10 bases left in between. The CDR3 contains 12 residues. CDR3 in DNA: TGTGCCTTGGACGGACAGAACACTGAAGCTTTCTTT. The encoded protein is CALDGQNTEAFF.

This chain joins TRBV11-3 and TRBJ1-1; no firm D call. In germline, CDR1 is SGHNT, CDR2 YENEEA. With 5 bases removed from V and 0 bases from J, the gap between germline ends came to 10 bases. The length of the CDR3 is 14 residues. The chain's CDR3 is CASSPSRLNTEAFF. The DNA of the CDR3 is TGTGCCAGCAGCCCGAGCCGGCTGAACACTGAAGCTTTCTTT.

This chain connects TRBV30 to TRBJ1-2, with TRBD1 matching 11 bases. The length of the CDR3 is 15 residues. Germline CDR1 reads GTSNPN; CDR2 reads SVGIG (reference sequence). Germline trimming cut 2 bases from V and 4 bases from J; bases unmatched to any gene: 6. Here the CDR3 reads CAWSHGQGASYGYTF. The CDR3 nucleotides read TGTGCCTGGAGTCACGGACAGGGGGCCTCCTATGGCTACACCTTC.

The chain has TRBV9 and TRBJ2-1, with 7 bases matching TRBD2. From germline, CDR1 is SGDLS and CDR2 YYNGEE. The CDR3 runs to 15 residues. V gave up 3 bases and J gave up 4 bases; unmatched junction bases: 7. CDR3 in DNA: TGTGCCAGCAGCGGGGGAGGGGCAGGGTACAATGAGCAGTTCTTC. It specifies CASSGGGAGYNEQFF.

A few counts support this clone. The rearrangement joins TRBV10-3 to TRBJ1-3; TRBD1 is a possible D gene (5 bases). This CDR3 comprises 17 residues. Trimming cost V 4 bases and J 3 bases, with 19 bases left between them. Germline V gene data show CDR1 as ENHRY and CDR2 as SYGVKD. CDR3 in amino acids: CAISAIGASGYGNTIYF. In DNA, the CDR3 is TGTGCCATCAGTGCCATTGGGGCCTCGGGGTATGGAAACACCATATATTTT.

This clone has more than one count but fewer than ten. The rearrangement joins TRBV9 to TRBJ1-4; D uncertain. The CDR3 loop spans 16 amino acids. Germline V gives CDR1 SGDLS, CDR2 YYNGEE. The ends were cut back, 0 bases at V and 3 bases at J, with 12 bases in the middle. CDR3 sequence: CASSVGWGISNEKLFF. CDR3 coding DNA: TGTGCCAGCAGCGTAGGTTGGGGAATATCTAATGAAAAACTGTTTTTT.

This clone was found a few times. This sample also contains other DNA sequences that code for the same CDR3. The chain uses TRBV2 and TRBJ2-5; D call uncertain. Per the germline V gene, CDR1 is SNHLY and CDR2 is FYNNEI. The CDR3 spans 10 residues. The germline V and J ends were trimmed by 9 bases and 4 bases, with 6 bases remaining between them. In DNA, the CDR3 is TGTGCCAGTATTTTAGAGACCCAGTACTTC. This codes for CASILETQYF.

This clone was counted between two and nine times. The chain combines TRBV5-6 with TRBJ2-3, with TRBD1 identical over 8 bases. The CDR3 runs to 15 residues. CDR1 and CDR2 from the germline V gene are SGHDT and YYEEEE. The V and J ends lost 2 bases and 7 bases, in that order; junction bases with no gene match: 9. CDR3 bases: TGTGCCAGCAGCTTACCGGGACAGGATATGAATACGCAGTATTTT. Translated, it gives CASSLPGQDMNTQYF.

V is TRBV30 and J is TRBJ1-5; no definite D call. The CDR3 extends over 13 amino acids. V was pared by 1 base and J by 1 base, with 5 bases between. From germline, CDR1 is GTSNPN and CDR2 SVGIG (reference sequence). The CDR3 DNA is TGTGCCTGGAGTGAAGTGAGCAATCAGCCCCAGCATTTT. The encoded protein is CAWSEVSNQPQHF.

The gene calls are TRBV7-9 and TRBJ2-7; TRBD2 matches 7 bases. This CDR3 has 15 amino acids. V trimming: 4 bases; J trimming: 3 bases; junction bases outside the gene matches: 9. Germline V gene data show CDR1 as SEHNR and CDR2 as FQNEAQ (reference sequence). This chain's CDR3 is CASSSRGGVNYEQYF. The CDR3 DNA reads TGTGCCAGCAGCTCCCGTGGGGGGGTAAACTACGAGCAGTACTTC.

The rearrangement joins TRBV27 to TRBJ1-1; 8 bases line up with TRBD1. The CDR3 has 14 amino acids. Germline-derived CDR1 and CDR2 are MNHEY and SMNVEV (reference sequence). The J segment lost 3 bases and the V segment lost 5 bases, leaving 5 bases of the junction unmatched. The CDR3 sequence is CASSHQQGDTEAFF. The CDR3, as DNA: TGTGCCAGCAGTCACCAACAGGGGGACACTGAAGCTTTCTTT.

This clone was recorded a few times. Sequence at one end of the junction differs from germline and may be a read error. The chain uses TRBV7-7 and TRBJ1-5, with TRBD1 identical over 7 bases. There are 14 residues in the CDR3. The V gene's germline CDR1 is SSHAT and CDR2 FNYEAQ (reference sequence). The CDR3 protein is CASSPDRDQQPQHF. The CDR3 nucleotides are TGTGCTAGCAGCCCAGACAGGGATCAACAGCCCCAGCATTTT. Full variable domain (missing parts from reference TRBV7-7 and TRBJ1-5): GAGVSQSPRYKVTKRGQDVTLRCDPISSHATLYWYQQALGQGPEFLTYFNYEAQPDKSGLPSDRFSAERPEGSISTLTIQRTEQRDSAMYRCASSPDRDQQPQHFGDGTRLSIL.

The rearrangement links TRBV30 to TRBJ1-2; 7 bases agree with TRBD1. V was clipped by 2 bases and J by 4 bases; unmatched bases: 7. The V gene's germline CDR1 is GTSNPN and CDR2 SVGIG (reference sequence). The CDR3 has 14 residues. The CDR3 DNA sequence: TGTGCCTGGAGTCCTTCGACAGGGATCTATGGCTACACCTTC. Translating gives CAWSPSTGIYGYTF.

This clone was found a few times. The V gene is TRBV7-6, the J gene TRBJ2-5, with D perhaps being TRBD1 or TRBD2 (5 bases each). There are 13 residues in the CDR3. Looked up from germline, CDR1 is SGHVS and CDR2 is FNYEAQ. V lost 2 bases and J 5 bases, leaving 9 bases between the germline ends. CDR3 coding DNA: TGTGCCAGCAGCTTAAGAGGGGATGAGACCCAGTACTTC. Its translation is CASSLRGDETQYF.

The CDR3 DNA reads as TGTGCCTGGATGAACACTGAAGCTTTCTTT. Translated, it gives CAWMNTEAFF. J is TRBJ1-1 and V is TRBV30; D gene ambiguous. Trimming cost V 4 bases and J 0 bases, with 0 bases left between them. The CDR3 length is 10 residues. In germline, CDR1 is GTSNPN, CDR2 SVGIG (reference sequence).

This clone was counted between two and nine times. The gene calls are TRBV4-1 and TRBJ2-7, with D hard to call. This CDR3 spans 15 amino acids. Germline CDR1 MGHRA, CDR2 YSYEKL. V lost 0 bases and J lost 2, with 11 bases in between. CDR3 nucleotide sequence: TGCGCCAGCAGCCAAGAGTCGGCAGAACCCTACGAGCAGTACTTC. This gives the protein CASSQESAEPYEQYF.

The chain uses TRBV9 and TRBJ1-6; D is unclear. Germline V gene sequence: CDR1 SGDLS, CDR2 YYNGEE. Trimming removed 0 bases at V and 4 bases at J, with 8 bases between. The CDR3 is made up of 15 amino acids. The CDR3 DNA follows: TGTGCCAGCAGCGTAGAGCTGCCATATAATTCACCCCTCCACTTT. Encoded protein: CASSVELPYNSPLHF.

This clone was seen a handful of times. This chain uses TRBV9 with TRBJ1-2, with a possible D match to TRBD1 (5 bases). Trimming removed 2 bases at V and 12 bases at J, with 11 bases between. The CDR3 loop spans 11 amino acids. Germline values: CDR1 SGDLS, CDR2 YYNGEE. In DNA, the CDR3 is TGTGCCAGCAGCGTCCCTGGGGCCCACACCTTC. This sequence encodes CASSVPGAHTF.

CDR3 in amino acids: CASSPLEQGDGEQYF. For the CDR3, the DNA is TGCGCCAGCAGCCCTCTAGAGCAGGGGGACGGGGAGCAGTACTTC. The gene calls are TRBV5-1 and TRBJ2-7; TRBD1 matches at 7 bases. V gave up 4 bases and J gave up 7 bases; unmatched junction bases: 14. The CDR3 has 15 amino acids. The germline V gene encodes CDR1 SGHRS and CDR2 YFSETQ.

The table lists this clone with a few counts. V gene TRBV29-1 combines with J gene TRBJ2-7; no clear D gene. The CDR3 length is 13 residues. Germline V gene data show CDR1 as SQVTM and CDR2 as ANQGSEA. Trimming stripped 5 bases from V and 6 bases from J, with 17 bases between. CDR3 bases: TGCAGCGTTCTTTCTCAAACGGATGGCGAGCAGTACTTC. Its protein product is CSVLSQTDGEQYF.

The chain couples TRBV10-2 to TRBJ1-2, with D uncertain. Deletions cut 8 bases from V and 3 bases from J, with 16 bases between. The germline V gene encodes CDR1 WSHSY and CDR2 SAAADI. The CDR3 loop spans 14 amino acids. CDR3 bases: TGCGCCAGCTTTACGACCGAAGAGGACTATGGCTACACCTTC. The encoded protein is CASFTTEEDYGYTF.